Reported below is one T cell receptor (beta chain). What it recognizes is unknown. This sample is drawn from a study of post-analysis software for immune sequencing data. Study information: The disease courses spanned relapsing-remitting, secondary progressive and progressive-relapsing forms of multiple sclerosis. Regarding the study as a whole: Relative to controls, patients had several TRBV segments at higher frequency, with TRBV5-6, TRBV5-1 and TRBV20-1 among these. Co-batched samples clustered tightly together by F measure. Controls showed significantly higher normalized Chao1 diversity than did multiple sclerosis patients.

Included in the TCR beta cDNA libraries were unique molecular identifiers. Yield was roughly 0.5 million cDNA molecules from 1 to 10 million T cells. TCRdb fed the PCR reads into MiXCR, producing one record per CDR3 protein. The sample gives approximately 630,000 distinct CDR3 sequences, about 60% of which show up once; around 11% is in the top ten. V shed 4 bases and J 7 bases; nucleotides not matched to a gene: 8. CDR3 length equals 15 residues. Looked up from germline, CDR1 is LNHNV and CDR2 is YYDKDF (reference sequence). The rearrangement uses TRBV15 and TRBJ1-5; 9 bases map to TRBD1. Sequencing was performed on blood. The sequence came from a girl aged 2-10 years with multiple sclerosis. The CDR3 region is CATSKLPGQGQPQHF. CDR3 nucleotide sequence: TGTGCCACCAGCAAATTACCGGGACAGGGCCAGCCCCAGCATTTT.